This TCR beta chain is from a study of T cell clones after liver transplantation (dated by TCRdb to about 2019). In the study overall: ITN030ST, the source of the samples, was a randomized trial that attempted immunosuppression withdrawal within 2 years of liver transplantation. Tolerance was defined as complete withdrawal of immunosuppression for at least one year without a rise in liver enzymes beyond twice the upper limit of normal. Donor-reactive T cell clones were identified by TCRbeta sequencing following a pre-transplant mixed lymphocyte reaction and were subsequently tracked in post-transplant blood. As an antigen-independent comparator for the donor-reactive sequences, third party-reactive TCRbeta sequences from pre-transplant MLRs were identified as well. Of the eight recipients, three were HCV-positive, while the remaining recipients had been transplanted for non-autoimmune, non-viral indications. Blood samples were taken pre-transplant, pre-randomization before withdrawal, and post-randomization after full withdrawal or failed withdrawal. The subjects received no induction therapy and were kept on standard immunosuppression until randomization at 12-24 months post-transplant. Of the 8 liver transplant recipients making up the studied cohort, 3 were classified as tolerant and 5 as non-tolerant. Broader findings and caveats from the paper: Donor-reactive sequences decreased more than third party-reactive sequences, which suggests partial antigen-specific deletion that was not related to withdrawal success. In a couple of subjects, low numbers of available donor cells limited the measurable donor-reactive repertoire. Because of small, heterogeneous patient numbers and non-standardized post-transplant time points, the conclusions were only preliminary. Because allograft tissue specimens were not available, migration of donor-reactive T cells into the graft, rather than deletion, may have occurred. Once repertoire turnover was taken into account, donor-reactive detection showed a significant reduction for CD4 in 7 of 8 subjects and for CD8 in 8 of 8. A significant post-transplant decrease in circulating donor-reactive CD4 TCRbeta sequences was observed in most of the 8 subjects, irrespective of tolerance or HCV status.

Comments on this clone: Its antigen has not been determined. Base qualities are missing; no much larger clone stands one base away.

Its CDR3 holds 17 amino acids, cysteine through phenylalanine. The CDR3 DNA has 51 bases and is translated from base 1. Between the V and J ends, shortened by 4 bases and 7 bases respectively, the junction contains 26 bases. Via the germline V gene (reference sequence), CDR1 is LNHNV and CDR2 YYDKDF. Frozen genomic DNA underwent high-throughput TCRbeta CDR3 sequencing by immunoSEQ, including PCR amplification, mapping, bias correction and internal controls. On the study's bioinformatics: Productive rearrangements were kept, and unique TCRbeta sequences were defined by CDR3 nucleotide sequence plus V and J gene. Donor-reactive sequences required at least 5-fold expansion in CFSE-low cells versus unstimulated pre-transplant cells and at least 0.01% frequency. Per-subject minimum frequency thresholds, based on the lowest-template unstimulated sample, ensured at least 90% detection power. Repertoire turnover was measured by Jensen-Shannon divergence between the top 1000 TCRbeta sequences post- and pre-transplant. Two-sided Fisher's exact tests were used to test for changes in how often donor-reactive sequences were detected. TCRdb holds this immuneACCESS table with in-frame rearrangements only. Some clones are missing; in checked studies, unresolved V genes explain under half, and the rest has no known cause. The V and J calls and the clone size are those of that table, but D and trimming were determined from the DNA. Counted in this sample were approximately 72,000 clones; more than 75% of them appeared once. Under 3.5% of the sample comes from the top ten.

In light of the paper, this sample's time point label describes: pre-transplant. Unstimulated PBMCs, after thawing, were stained for CD3, CD4 and CD8 and then FACS-sorted into CD3+CD4+ and CD3+CD8+ populations. All 8 studied subjects were randomized to withdrawal of immunosuppression. The Qiagen DNeasy Blood and Tissue Kit was used for genomic DNA isolation. The sequence was obtained from a human donor who received a liver transplant. The chain is encoded by TRBV15 joined to TRBJ2-7; the D gene cannot be resolved beyond TRBD1 or TRBD2, each matching 5 bases. The specimen was CD4+ T cells from blood, collected before liver transplant. The CDR3 has the sequence CATSTAGTLTELAEQYF. The DNA reads TGTGCCACCAGCACGGCCGGGACCCTCACCGAATTGGCGGAGCAGTACTTC.